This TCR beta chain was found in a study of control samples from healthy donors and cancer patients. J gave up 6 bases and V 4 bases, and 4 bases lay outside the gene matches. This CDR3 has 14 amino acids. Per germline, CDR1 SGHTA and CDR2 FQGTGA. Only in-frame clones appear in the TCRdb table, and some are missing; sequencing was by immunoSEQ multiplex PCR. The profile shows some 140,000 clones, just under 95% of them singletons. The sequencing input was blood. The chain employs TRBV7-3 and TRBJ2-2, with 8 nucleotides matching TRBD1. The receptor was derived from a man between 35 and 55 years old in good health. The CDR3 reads CASSSATGAGELFF. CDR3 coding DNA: TGTGCCAGCAGCTCTGCGACAGGGGCCGGGGAGCTGTTTTTT.